A single sample is the source of the 15 T cell receptor beta chains below, sequenced in a study of shared clonotypes between healthy human individuals (dated by TCRdb to the early 2020s). Library creation used the immunoSEQ multiplex PCR assay. Here the immuneACCESS table is served through TCRdb, limited to in-frame sequences with V and J called. Missing clones are a known gap in these copies; in checked studies unresolved V genes cover under half, and the rest lacks a known reason. The sample includes roughly 510,000 clones, with approximately 79% observed a single time. Jointly, the top ten make up about 12% of the sample. The sample was PBMCs. Source of these receptors: a woman aged 40 to 49 in good health. Some clones in this sample may be carry-over from other donors' samples.

This clone turned up a few times. The chain carries TRBV7-9 and TRBJ2-7, with 8 bases fitting TRBD1. From germline, CDR1 is SEHNR and CDR2 FQNEAQ (reference sequence). The J segment lost 2 bases and the V segment lost 3 bases, leaving 3 bases of the junction unmatched. This CDR3 contains 14 residues. The CDR3 DNA sequence: TGTGCCAGCAGCTTTTACAGGGGGACCTACGAGCAGTACTTC. Translated, it gives CASSFYRGTYEQYF.

The genes are TRBV25-1 and TRBJ2-4; D is unclear. CDR3 size: 14 residues. Germline-derived CDR1 and CDR2 are MGHDK and SYGVNS. Trimming stripped 3 bases from V and 1 base from J, with 7 bases between. The CDR3 region is CASSDTGAKNIQYF. CDR3 DNA: TGTGCCAGCAGTGATACCGGGGCCAAAAACATTCAGTACTTC. Based on the CDR3 plus reference TRBV25-1 and TRBJ2-4, the full variable domain is EADIYQTPRYLVIGTGKKITLECSQTMGHDKMYWYQQDPGMELHLIHYSYGVNSTEKGDLSSESTVSRIRTEHFPLTLESARPSHTSQYLCASSDTGAKNIQYFGAGTRLSVL.

The chain combines TRBV28 with TRBJ2-7; TRBD1 is a possible D gene (6 bases). The CDR3 runs 15 residues. V dropped 6 bases and J dropped 3 bases, with 18 bases sitting between them. CDR1 and CDR2 from the germline V gene are MDHEN and SYDVKM. The CDR3 sequence is CASSQVDRPNYEQYF. DNA of the CDR3: TGTGCCAGCAGCCAAGTCGACAGGCCGAACTACGAGCAGTACTTC.

This rearrangement joins TRBV7-6 to TRBJ2-3, with 8 bases aligning to TRBD2. Germline CDR1 SGHVS, CDR2 FNYEAQ. V lost 4 bases and J lost 7; bases outside the gene matches: 7. This CDR3 is built from 14 residues. Here the CDR3 DNA reads TGTGCCAGCAGCTCCACCAGCGGGGGAAATACGCAGTATTTT. Its translation: CASSSTSGGNTQYF.

This chain connects TRBV7-9 to TRBJ2-7, with 8 bases identical to TRBD2. The V segment lost 6 bases and the J segment 3 bases; nucleotides outside the gene matches: 1. The CDR3 extends over 12 amino acids. Per the germline V gene, CDR1 is SEHNR and CDR2 is FQNEAQ (reference sequence). The CDR3 here is CASRGTSYEQYF. Written as DNA, the CDR3 is TGTGCCAGCAGGGGGACTAGCTACGAGCAGTACTTC. Full variable domain (rest looked up from reference TRBV7-9 and TRBJ2-7): DTGVSQNPRHKITKRGQNVTFRCDPISEHNRLYWYRQTLGQGPEFLTYFQNEAQLEKSRLLSDRFSAERPKGSFSTLEIQRTEQGDSAMYLCASRGTSYEQYFGPGTRLTVT.

The V gene is TRBV2, the J gene TRBJ2-3; weak D call: TRBD1 (5 bases). The germline gives CDR1 SNHLY, CDR2 FYNNEI. The V end lost 5 bases, the J end lost 4 bases, and 10 bases lay between the germline ends. The CDR3 consists of 13 residues. In DNA, the CDR3 is TGTGCCAGCAGTAGGACATACGCAGATACGCAGTATTTT. Protein sequence: CASSRTYADTQYF.

The chain joins TRBV14 to TRBJ2-7; D may be TRBD1 or TRBD2 (5 bases each). The CDR3 contains 13 residues. Germline loops: CDR1 SGHDN, CDR2 FVKESK. The ends were cut back, 4 bases at V and 4 bases at J, with 11 bases in the middle. The CDR3 loop is CASSRGAVYEQYF. DNA for the CDR3: TGTGCCAGCAGCCGAGGGGCCGTTTACGAGCAGTACTTC.

V usage is TRBV5-6 and J usage is TRBJ2-4; 9 nucleotides line up with TRBD1. Per the germline V gene, CDR1 is SGHDT and CDR2 is YYEEEE. This CDR3 is built from 17 residues. With 1 base clipped from V and 7 bases from J, the junction kept 12 bases outside the gene matches. CDR3 loop: CASSLSGWTGVFNIQYF. The CDR3 bases are TGTGCCAGCAGCTTGTCCGGTTGGACAGGGGTATTCAACATTCAGTACTTC.

The gene calls are TRBV20-1 and TRBJ2-1; D assignment may be TRBD1 or TRBD2 (6 bases each). The CDR3 covers 11 residues. The V end lost 7 bases, the J end lost 8 bases, and 12 bases lay between the germline ends. Germline V gene sequence: CDR1 DFQATT, CDR2 SNEGSKA (reference sequence). The CDR3 region has the DNA TGCAGTGGAGAGGGGGGCGATGAGCAGTTCTTC. It codes for CSGEGGDEQFF.

Only one count was recorded for this clone. DNA of the CDR3: TGTGCCAGCAGAGACCGGGACAGGGTTGGAGAGCAGTACTTC. Amino acid sequence: CASRDRDRVGEQYF. V and J are TRBV28 and TRBJ2-7, with 9 bases lining up with TRBD1. The J segment lost 7 bases and the V segment lost 6 bases, leaving 10 bases of the junction unmatched. The germline CDR1 and CDR2 sequences are MDHEN and SYDVKM. The CDR3 runs 14 residues.

The chain carries TRBV5-1 and TRBJ1-1, with no clear D. The germline gives CDR1 SGHRS, CDR2 YFSETQ. The CDR3 is 13 residues long. V was cut by 3 bases and J by 0 bases, with 6 bases left in between. The CDR3 here is CASSSKVNTEAFF. CDR3 DNA: TGCGCCAGCAGCTCAAAGGTGAACACTGAAGCTTTCTTT.

The chain couples TRBV10-2 to TRBJ1-1; D remains ambiguous. V shed 6 bases and J shed 2 bases, with 10 bases lying between them. Per germline, CDR1 WSHSY and CDR2 SAAADI. The CDR3 is 13 amino acids. CDR3 in amino acids: CASRARENTEAFF. The DNA for the CDR3 is TGCGCCAGCAGAGCCCGGGAAAACACTGAAGCTTTCTTT.

The rearrangement links TRBV12-5 to TRBJ2-3; D may be TRBD2 (7 bases). The CDR3 runs to 14 residues. Germline CDR1 reads LGHNT; CDR2 reads FRNRAP. V lost 7 bases, J lost 4 bases, and 15 bases lay in between. CDR3 sequence reads: CASAYWEGADTQYF. For the CDR3, the DNA is TGTGCTAGTGCCTACTGGGAGGGGGCAGATACGCAGTATTTT.

This rearrangement joins TRBV5-1 to TRBJ1-4; D not certain. The CDR3 sequence is 15 residues long. Germline assignment: CDR1 SGHRS and CDR2 YFSETQ. Trimming took off 1 base at V and 3 bases at J, with 10 bases between the two ends. The DNA for the CDR3 is TGCGCCAGCAGCTTGAGACTCGGGGCTAATGAAAAACTGTTTTTT. As protein: CASSLRLGANEKLFF.

The CDR3 sequence: CASSVGPFPNTDTQYF. The CDR3, as DNA: TGTGCCAGCAGCGTAGGGCCCTTCCCAAACACAGATACGCAGTATTTT. The chain links TRBV9 to TRBJ2-3; no reliable D call. Looked up from germline, CDR1 is SGDLS and CDR2 is YYNGEE. CDR3 length equals 16 residues. V was clipped by 0 bases and J by 2 bases, with 13 bases between them.